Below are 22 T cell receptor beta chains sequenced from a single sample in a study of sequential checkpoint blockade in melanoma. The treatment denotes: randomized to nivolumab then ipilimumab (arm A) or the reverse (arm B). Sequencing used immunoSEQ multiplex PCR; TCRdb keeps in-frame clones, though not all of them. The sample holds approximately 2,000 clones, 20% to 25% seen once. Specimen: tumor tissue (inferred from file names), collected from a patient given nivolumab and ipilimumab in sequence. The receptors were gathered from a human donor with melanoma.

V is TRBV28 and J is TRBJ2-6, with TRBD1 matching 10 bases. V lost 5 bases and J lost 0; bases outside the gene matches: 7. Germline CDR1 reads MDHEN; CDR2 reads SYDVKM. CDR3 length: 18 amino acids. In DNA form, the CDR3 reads TGTGCCAGCAGTAGTCAGGGACAGGGGTTCTCTGGGGCCAACGTCCTGACTTTC. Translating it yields CASSSQGQGFSGANVLTF.

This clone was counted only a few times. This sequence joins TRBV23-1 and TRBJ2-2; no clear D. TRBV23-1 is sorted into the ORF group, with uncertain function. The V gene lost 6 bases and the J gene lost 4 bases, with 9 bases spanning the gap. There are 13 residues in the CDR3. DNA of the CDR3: TGCGCCAGCAGCTATCACAGCACCGGGGAGCTGTTTTTT. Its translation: CASSYHSTGELFF.

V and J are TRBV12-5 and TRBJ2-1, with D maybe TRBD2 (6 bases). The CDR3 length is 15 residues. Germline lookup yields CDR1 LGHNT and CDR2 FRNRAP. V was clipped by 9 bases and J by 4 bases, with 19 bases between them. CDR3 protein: CASDSEGRGYNEQFF. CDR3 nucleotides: TGTGCTAGCGACTCGGAGGGGCGAGGGTACAATGAGCAGTTCTTC.

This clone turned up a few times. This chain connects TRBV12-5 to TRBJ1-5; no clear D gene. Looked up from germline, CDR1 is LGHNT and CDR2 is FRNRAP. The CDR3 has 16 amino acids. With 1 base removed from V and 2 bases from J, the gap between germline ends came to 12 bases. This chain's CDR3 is CASGLGDYSGNQPQHF. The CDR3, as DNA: TGTGCTAGTGGTTTGGGGGATTATTCGGGCAATCAGCCCCAGCATTTT.

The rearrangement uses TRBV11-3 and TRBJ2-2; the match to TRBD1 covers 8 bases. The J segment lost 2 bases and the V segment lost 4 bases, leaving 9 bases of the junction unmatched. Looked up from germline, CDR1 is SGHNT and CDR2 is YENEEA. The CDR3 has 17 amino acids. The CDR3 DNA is TGTGCCAGCAGCTCCTATTCCAGGGGGCCCAACACCGGGGAGCTGTTTTTT. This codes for CASSSYSRGPNTGELFF.

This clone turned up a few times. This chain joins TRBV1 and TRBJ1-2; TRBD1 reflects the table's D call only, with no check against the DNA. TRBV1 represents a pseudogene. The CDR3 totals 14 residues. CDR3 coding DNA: TGCGCCAGCAGCCAAGGGTACCAGAACTATGGCTACACCTTC. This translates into CASSQGYQNYGYTF.

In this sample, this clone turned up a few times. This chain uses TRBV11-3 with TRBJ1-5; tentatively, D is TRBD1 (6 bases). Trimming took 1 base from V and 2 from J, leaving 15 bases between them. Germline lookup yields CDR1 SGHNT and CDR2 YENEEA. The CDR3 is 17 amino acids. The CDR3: CASSLGQADAGNQPQHF. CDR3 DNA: TGTGCCAGCAGCTTAGGACAGGCCGATGCGGGCAATCAGCCCCAGCATTTT.

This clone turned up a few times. CDR3 nucleotide sequence: TGCGCCAGCAGCCAAGTTAGGACGGGGCCCTATGGCTACACCTTC. It codes for CASSQVRTGPYGYTF. This chain uses TRBV23-1 with TRBJ1-2; perhaps TRBD1 as D (5 bases). TRBV23-1 is an ORF, and what it does is uncertain. The CDR3 is made up of 15 amino acids. V lost 6 bases to trimming and J lost 4 bases, with 18 bases between them.

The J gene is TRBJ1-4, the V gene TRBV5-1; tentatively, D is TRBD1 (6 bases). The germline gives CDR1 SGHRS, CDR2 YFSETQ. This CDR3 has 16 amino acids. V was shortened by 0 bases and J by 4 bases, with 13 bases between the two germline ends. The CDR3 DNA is TGCGCCAGCAGCTTGGAACCCGGGGGGCTTAATGAAAAACTGTTTTTT. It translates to CASSLEPGGLNEKLFF.

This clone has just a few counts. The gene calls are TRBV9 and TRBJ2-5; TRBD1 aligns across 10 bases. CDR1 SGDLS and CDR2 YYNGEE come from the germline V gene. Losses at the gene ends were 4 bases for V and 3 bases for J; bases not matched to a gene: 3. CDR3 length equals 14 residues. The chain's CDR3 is CASSPGTGEETQYF. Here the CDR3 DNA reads TGTGCCAGCAGCCCGGGGACAGGGGAAGAGACCCAGTACTTC.

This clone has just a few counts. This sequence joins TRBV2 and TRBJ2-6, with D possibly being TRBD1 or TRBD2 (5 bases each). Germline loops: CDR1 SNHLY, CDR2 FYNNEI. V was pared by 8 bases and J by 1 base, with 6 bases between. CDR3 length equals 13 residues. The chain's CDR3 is CASGGSGANVLTF. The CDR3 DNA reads TGTGCCAGCGGGGGTTCTGGGGCCAACGTCCTGACTTTC.

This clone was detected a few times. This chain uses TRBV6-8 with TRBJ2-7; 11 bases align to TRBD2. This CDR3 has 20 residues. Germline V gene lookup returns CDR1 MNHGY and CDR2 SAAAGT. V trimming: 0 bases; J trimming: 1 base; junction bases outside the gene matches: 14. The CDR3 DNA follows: TGTGCCAGCAGTTACTCGATTCACTCGGCTAGCGGGGGGAGATCCTACGAGCAGTACTTC. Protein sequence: CASSYSIHSASGGRSYEQYF.

The CDR3 DNA follows: TGTGCCAGCAGCCCCCCAGCTCAAGAGACCCAGTACTTC. It specifies CASSPPAQETQYF. The V and J genes are TRBV28 and TRBJ2-5; D is unresolved. V lost 6 bases and J 2 bases, leaving 10 bases between the germline ends. In germline, CDR1 is MDHEN, CDR2 SYDVKM. The CDR3 is 13 amino acids.

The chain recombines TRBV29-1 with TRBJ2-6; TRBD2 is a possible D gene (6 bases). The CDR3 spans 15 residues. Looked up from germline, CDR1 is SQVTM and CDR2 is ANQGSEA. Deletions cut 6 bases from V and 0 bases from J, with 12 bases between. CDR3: CSVGGRNSGANVLTF. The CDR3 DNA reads TGCAGCGTCGGGGGACGTAACTCTGGGGCCAACGTCCTGACTTTC.

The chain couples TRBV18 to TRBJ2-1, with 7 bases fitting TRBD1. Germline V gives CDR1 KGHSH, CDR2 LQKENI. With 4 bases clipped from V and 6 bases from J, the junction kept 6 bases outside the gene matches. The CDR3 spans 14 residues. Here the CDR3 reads CASSLTGDANEQFF. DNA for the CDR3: TGTGCCAGCTCACTTACAGGGGATGCCAATGAGCAGTTCTTC.

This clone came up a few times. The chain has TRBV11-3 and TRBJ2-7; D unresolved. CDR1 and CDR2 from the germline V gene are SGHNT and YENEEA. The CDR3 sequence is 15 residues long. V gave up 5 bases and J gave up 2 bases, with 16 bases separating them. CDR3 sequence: CASSARTINPYEQYF. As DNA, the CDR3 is TGTGCCAGCAGCGCCCGGACCATCAACCCCTACGAGCAGTACTTC. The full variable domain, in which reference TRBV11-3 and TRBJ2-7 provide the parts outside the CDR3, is EAGVVQSPRYKIIEKKQPVAFWCNPISGHNTLYWYLQNLGQGPELLIRYENEEAVDDSQLPKDRFSAERLKGVDSTLKIQPAELGDSAVYLCASSARTINPYEQYFGPGTRLTVT.

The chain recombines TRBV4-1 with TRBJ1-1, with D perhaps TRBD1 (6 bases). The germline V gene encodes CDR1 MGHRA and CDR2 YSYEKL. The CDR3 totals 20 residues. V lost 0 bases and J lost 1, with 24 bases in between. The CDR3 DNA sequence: TGCGCCAGCAGCCAAGACCGGGCATTGGCAGGGGATGTATCGAACACTGAAGCTTTCTTT. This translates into CASSQDRALAGDVSNTEAFF.

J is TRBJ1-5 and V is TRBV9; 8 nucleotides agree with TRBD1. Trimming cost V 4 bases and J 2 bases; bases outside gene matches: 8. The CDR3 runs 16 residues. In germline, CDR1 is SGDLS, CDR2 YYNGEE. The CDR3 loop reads CASSLSGGWGNQPQHF. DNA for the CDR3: TGTGCCAGCAGCTTATCAGGGGGCTGGGGCAATCAGCCCCAGCATTTT.

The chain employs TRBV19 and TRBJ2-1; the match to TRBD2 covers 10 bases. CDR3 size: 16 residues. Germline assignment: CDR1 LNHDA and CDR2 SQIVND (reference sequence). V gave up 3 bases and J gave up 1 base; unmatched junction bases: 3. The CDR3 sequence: CASSIRAGGSYNEQFF. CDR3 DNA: TGTGCCAGTAGTATTAGAGCGGGGGGGTCCTACAATGAGCAGTTCTTC.

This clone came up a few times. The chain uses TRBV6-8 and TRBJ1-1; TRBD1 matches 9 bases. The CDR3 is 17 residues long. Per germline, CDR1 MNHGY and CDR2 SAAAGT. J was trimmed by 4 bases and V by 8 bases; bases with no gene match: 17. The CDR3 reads CASLQAGQGPVGTEAFF. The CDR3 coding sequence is TGTGCCAGCCTCCAGGCCGGACAGGGGCCGGTCGGCACTGAAGCTTTCTTT.

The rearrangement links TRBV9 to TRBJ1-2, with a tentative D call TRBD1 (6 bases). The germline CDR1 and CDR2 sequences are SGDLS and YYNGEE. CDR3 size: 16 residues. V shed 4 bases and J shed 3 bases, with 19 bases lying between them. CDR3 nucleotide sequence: TGTGCCAGCAGCCTACGGACAGTTTATGCAGACTATGGCTACACCTTC. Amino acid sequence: CASSLRTVYADYGYTF.

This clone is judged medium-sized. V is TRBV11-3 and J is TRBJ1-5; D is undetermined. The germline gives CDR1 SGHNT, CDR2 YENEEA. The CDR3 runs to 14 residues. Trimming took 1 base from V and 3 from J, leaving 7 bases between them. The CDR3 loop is CASSLGWDNQPQHF. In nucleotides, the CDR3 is TGTGCCAGCAGCTTAGGGTGGGACAATCAGCCCCAGCATTTT.